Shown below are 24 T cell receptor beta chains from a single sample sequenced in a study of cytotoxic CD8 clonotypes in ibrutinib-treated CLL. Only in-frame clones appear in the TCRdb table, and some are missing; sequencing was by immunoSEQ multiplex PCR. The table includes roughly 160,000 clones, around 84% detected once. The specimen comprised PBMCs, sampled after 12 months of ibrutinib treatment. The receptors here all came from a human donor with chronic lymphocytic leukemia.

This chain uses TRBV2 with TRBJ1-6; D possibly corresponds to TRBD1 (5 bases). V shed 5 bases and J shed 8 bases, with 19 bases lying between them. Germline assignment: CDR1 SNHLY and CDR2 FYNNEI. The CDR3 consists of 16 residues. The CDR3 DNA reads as TGTGCCAGCAGTATACAAAAGGGAGGGGTCCATTCACCCCTCCACTTT. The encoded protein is CASSIQKGGVHSPLHF.

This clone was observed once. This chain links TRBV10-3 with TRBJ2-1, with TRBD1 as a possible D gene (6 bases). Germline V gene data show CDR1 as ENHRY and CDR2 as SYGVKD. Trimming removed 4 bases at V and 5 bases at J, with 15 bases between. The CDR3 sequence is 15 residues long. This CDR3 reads CAISGGLLRDNEQFF. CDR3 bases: TGTGCCATCAGTGGGGGGCTCCTTCGGGACAATGAGCAGTTCTTC.

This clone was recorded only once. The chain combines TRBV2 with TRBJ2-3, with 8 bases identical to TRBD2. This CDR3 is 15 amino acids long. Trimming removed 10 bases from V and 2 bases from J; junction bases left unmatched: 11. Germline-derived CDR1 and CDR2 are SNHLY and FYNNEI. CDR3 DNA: TGTGCCACCGTAGCGGGATTGGGAAACACAGATACGCAGTATTTT. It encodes CATVAGLGNTDTQYF. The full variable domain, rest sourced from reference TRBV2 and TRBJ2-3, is EPEVTQTPSHQVTQMGQEVILRCVPISNHLYFYWYRQILGQKVEFLVSFYNNEISEKSEIFDDQFSVERPDGSNFTLKIRSTKLEDSAMYFCATVAGLGNTDTQYFGPGTRLTVL.

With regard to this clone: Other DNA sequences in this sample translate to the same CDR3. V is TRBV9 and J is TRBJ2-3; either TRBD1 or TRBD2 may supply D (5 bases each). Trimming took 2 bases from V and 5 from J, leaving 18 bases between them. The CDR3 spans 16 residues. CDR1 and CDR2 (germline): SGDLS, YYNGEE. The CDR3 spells CASSVDSGRRRDTQYF. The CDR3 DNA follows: TGTGCCAGCAGCGTTGACTCGGGACGCAGGCGAGATACGCAGTATTTT.

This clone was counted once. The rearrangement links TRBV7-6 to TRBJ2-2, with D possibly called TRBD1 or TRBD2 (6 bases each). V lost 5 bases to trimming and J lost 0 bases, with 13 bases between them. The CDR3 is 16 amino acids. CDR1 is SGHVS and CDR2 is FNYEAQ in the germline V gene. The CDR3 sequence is CASSPTGGPNTGELFF. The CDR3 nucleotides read TGTGCCAGCAGCCCCACCGGGGGCCCGAACACCGGGGAGCTGTTTTTT.

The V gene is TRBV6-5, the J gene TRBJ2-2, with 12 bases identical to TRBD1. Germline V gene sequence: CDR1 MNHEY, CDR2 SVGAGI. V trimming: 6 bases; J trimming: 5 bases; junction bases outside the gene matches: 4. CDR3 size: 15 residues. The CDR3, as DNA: TGTGCCAGCAGATGGGACAGGGGGCAAACCGGGGAGCTGTTTTTT. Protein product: CASRWDRGQTGELFF.

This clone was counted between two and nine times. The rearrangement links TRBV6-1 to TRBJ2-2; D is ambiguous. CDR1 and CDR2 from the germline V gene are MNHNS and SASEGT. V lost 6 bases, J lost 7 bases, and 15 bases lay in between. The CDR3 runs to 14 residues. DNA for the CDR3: TGTGCCAGCAGACGTCAGTCAGATAGCGGGGAGCTGTTTTTT. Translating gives CASRRQSDSGELFF.

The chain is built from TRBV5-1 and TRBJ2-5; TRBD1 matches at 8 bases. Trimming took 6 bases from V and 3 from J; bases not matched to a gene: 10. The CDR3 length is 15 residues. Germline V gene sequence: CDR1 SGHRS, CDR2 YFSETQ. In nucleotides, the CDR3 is TGCGCCAGCAACCCATTTACAGGGGGAAAAGAGACCCAGTACTTC. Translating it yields CASNPFTGGKETQYF.

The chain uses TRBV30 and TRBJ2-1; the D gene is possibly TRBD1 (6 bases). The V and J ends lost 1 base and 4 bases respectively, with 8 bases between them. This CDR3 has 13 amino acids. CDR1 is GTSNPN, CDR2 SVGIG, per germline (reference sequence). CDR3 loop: CAWSADSYNEQFF. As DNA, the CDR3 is TGTGCCTGGAGTGCGGACAGTTACAATGAGCAGTTCTTC.

The CDR3 here is CASSNRGHPDTQYF. CDR3 DNA: TGTGCCAGCAGTAACAGGGGGCACCCAGATACGCAGTATTTT. This chain connects TRBV7-9 to TRBJ2-3; TRBD1 agrees at 9 bases. V lost 6 bases to trimming and J lost 4 bases; unmatched junction nucleotides: 5. Germline CDR1 and CDR2: SEHNR and FQNEAQ (reference sequence). CDR3 length: 14 residues.

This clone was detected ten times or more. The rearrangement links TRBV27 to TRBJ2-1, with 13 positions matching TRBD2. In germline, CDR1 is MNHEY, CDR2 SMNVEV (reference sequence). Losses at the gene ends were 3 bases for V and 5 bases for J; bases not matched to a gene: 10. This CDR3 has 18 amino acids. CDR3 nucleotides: TGTGCCAGCAGTTTGACGACTAGCGGGAGGTATAATCACAATGAGCAGTTCTTC. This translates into CASSLTTSGRYNHNEQFF.

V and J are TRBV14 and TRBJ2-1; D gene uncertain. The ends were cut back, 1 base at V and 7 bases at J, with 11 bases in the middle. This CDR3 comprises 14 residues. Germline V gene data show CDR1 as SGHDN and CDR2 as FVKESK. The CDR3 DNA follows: TGTGCCAGCAGCCAAGGAGCAAGAGCGAATGAGCAGTTCTTC. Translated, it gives CASSQGARANEQFF.

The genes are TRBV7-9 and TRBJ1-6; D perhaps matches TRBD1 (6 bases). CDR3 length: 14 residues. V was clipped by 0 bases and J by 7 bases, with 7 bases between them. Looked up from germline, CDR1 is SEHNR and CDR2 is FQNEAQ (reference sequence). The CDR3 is CASSLAGQNSPLHF. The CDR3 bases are TGTGCCAGCAGCTTAGCCGGACAGAATTCACCCCTCCACTTT.

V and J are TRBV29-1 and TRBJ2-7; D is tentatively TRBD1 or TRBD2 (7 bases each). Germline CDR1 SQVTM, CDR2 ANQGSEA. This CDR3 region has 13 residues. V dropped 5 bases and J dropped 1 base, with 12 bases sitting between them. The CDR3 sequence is CSVRQGGSYEQYF. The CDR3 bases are TGCAGCGTTCGTCAGGGGGGGTCCTACGAGCAGTACTTC.

This CDR3 reads CASSLPDTTGAFF. CDR3 sequence (DNA): TGTGCCAGCAGTTTACCAGACACCACGGGAGCTTTCTTT. The J gene is TRBJ1-1, the V gene TRBV28; D gene uncertain. Between the trimmed V and J ends, which lost 2 bases and 10 bases, there was a span of 14 bases. CDR3 size: 13 residues. Germline values: CDR1 MDHEN, CDR2 SYDVKM.

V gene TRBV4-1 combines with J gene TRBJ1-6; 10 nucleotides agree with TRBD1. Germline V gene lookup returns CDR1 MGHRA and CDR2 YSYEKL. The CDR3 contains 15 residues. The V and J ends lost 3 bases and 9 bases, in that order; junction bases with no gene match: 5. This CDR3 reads CASSHDRGRGSPLHF. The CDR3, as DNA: TGCGCCAGCAGCCATGACAGGGGGCGGGGTTCACCCCTCCACTTT.

The chain's CDR3 is CASSVEALNTEAFF. CDR3 DNA sequence: TGTGCCAGCAGCGTCGAGGCCCTGAACACTGAAGCTTTCTTT. The chain carries TRBV9 and TRBJ1-1, with D hard to call. Deletions cut 2 bases from V and 0 bases from J, with 8 bases between. Per germline, CDR1 SGDLS and CDR2 YYNGEE. This CDR3 contains 14 residues.

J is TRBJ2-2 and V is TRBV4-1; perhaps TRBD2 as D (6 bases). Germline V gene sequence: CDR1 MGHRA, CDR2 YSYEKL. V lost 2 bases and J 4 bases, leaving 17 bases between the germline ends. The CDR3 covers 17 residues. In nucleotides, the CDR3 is TGCGCCAGCAGCCAAATAGCGGTAGGGCGCCGCACCGGGGAGCTGTTTTTT. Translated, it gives CASSQIAVGRRTGELFF.

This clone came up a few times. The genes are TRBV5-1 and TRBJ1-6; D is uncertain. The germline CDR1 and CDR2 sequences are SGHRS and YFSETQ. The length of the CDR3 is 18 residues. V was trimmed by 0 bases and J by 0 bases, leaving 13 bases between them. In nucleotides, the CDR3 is TGCGCCAGCAGCTTGGAAGTTCTACAGATCTCCTATAATTCACCCCTCCACTTT. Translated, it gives CASSLEVLQISYNSPLHF.

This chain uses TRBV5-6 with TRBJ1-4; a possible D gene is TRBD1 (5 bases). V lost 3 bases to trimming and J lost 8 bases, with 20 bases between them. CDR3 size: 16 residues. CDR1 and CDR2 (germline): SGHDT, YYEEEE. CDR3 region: CASSSKTDSRGEKLFF. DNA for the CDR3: TGTGCCAGCAGCTCCAAAACCGACAGCCGGGGGGAAAAACTGTTTTTT.

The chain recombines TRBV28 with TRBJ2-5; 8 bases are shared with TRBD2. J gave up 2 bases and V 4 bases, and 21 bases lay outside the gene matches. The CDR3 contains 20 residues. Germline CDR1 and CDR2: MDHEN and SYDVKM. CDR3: CASSSDLGMGGGNKQETQYF. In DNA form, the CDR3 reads TGTGCCAGCAGTTCCGACCTAGGCATGGGCGGGGGGAATAAACAAGAGACCCAGTACTTC.

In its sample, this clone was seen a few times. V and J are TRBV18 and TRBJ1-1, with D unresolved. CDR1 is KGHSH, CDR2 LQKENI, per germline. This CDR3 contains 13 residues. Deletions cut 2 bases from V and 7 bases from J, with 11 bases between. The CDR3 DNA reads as TGTGCCAGCTCACCAGCGAATGGCTATGAAGCTTTCTTT. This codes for CASSPANGYEAFF.

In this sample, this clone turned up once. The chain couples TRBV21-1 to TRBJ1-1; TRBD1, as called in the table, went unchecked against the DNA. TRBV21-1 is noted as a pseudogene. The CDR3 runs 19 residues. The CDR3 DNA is TGTGCCAGCGATCAAGCGATCCACCGGGACAGGGCAGTGAACACTGAAGCTTTCTTT. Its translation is CASDQAIHRDRAVNTEAFF.

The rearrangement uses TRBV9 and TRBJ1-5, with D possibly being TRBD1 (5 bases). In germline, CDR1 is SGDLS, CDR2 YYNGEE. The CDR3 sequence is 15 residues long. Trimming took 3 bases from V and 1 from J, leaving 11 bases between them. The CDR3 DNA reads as TGTGCCAGCAGCGCTCAGGGAACCAGCAATCAGCCCCAGCATTTT. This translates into CASSAQGTSNQPQHF.